The 9 T cell receptor beta chains presented below share a single source sample, sequenced in a study of shared clonotypes between healthy human individuals. Using immunoSEQ multiplex PCR, the repertoire was profiled, and TCRdb retains in-frame clones only, with some absent. The sample shows roughly 96,000 clones, roughly 50% of them seen only once. Sequenced material: PBMCs. The source of these receptors is a woman aged 40-49 years in good health. Some clones in this sample may be carry-over from other donors' samples.

This clone was observed once. This sequence may be a read error, since a much larger clone differs from it by one base. Other DNA sequences in the sample encode the same CDR3. The chain couples TRBV5-8 to TRBJ2-5; 8 bases are a match to TRBD1. This CDR3 contains 15 residues. The germline gives CDR1 SGHTS, CDR2 YDEGEE. CDR3 sequence reads: CASSDRGRGTETQYF. The CDR3 nucleotides are TGCGCCAGCAGCGACAGGGGCCGGGGTACAGAGACCCAGTACTTC.

The chain recombines TRBV15 with TRBJ1-4; D is uncertain. Germline CDR1 is LNHNV and CDR2 is YYDKDF (reference sequence). CDR3 length: 14 amino acids. The germline V and J ends were trimmed by 1 base and 7 bases, with 10 bases remaining between them. The CDR3 sequence: CATSRGEESEKLFF. The DNA of the CDR3 is TGTGCCACCAGCAGAGGAGAGGAGAGTGAAAAACTGTTTTTT.

In regard to this clone: A read error likely explains this, since a far larger clone differs by one base. Other DNA sequences within the sample encode an identical CDR3. V usage is TRBV27 and J usage is TRBJ2-7, with 10 bases fitting TRBD2. The length of the CDR3 is 16 residues. Unmatched junction bases numbered 12, after V lost 6 bases and J lost 4 bases. From germline, CDR1 is MNHEY and CDR2 SMNVEV (reference sequence). The DNA for the CDR3 is TGTGCCAGCAGGCCCCGCCCCGGGACTAGCGTTTACGAGCAGTACTTC. Translated, it gives CASRPRPGTSVYEQYF.

V gene TRBV29-1 combines with J gene TRBJ1-1, with 7 positions matching TRBD1. CDR3 length: 13 amino acids. The germline gives CDR1 SQVTM, CDR2 ANQGSEA. V was pared by 3 bases and J by 0 bases, with 1 base of the junction left unmatched. Here the CDR3 DNA reads TGCAGCGTTGACGACAGGGTGAACACTGAAGCTTTCTTT. Amino acid sequence: CSVDDRVNTEAFF.

V is TRBV18 and J is TRBJ2-3; D remains ambiguous. Trimming cost V 6 bases and J 2 bases, with 12 bases left between them. Germline CDR1 reads KGHSH; CDR2 reads LQKENI. The CDR3 spans 14 residues. CDR3 bases: TGTGCCAGCTCCTATAACTCACCCACAGATACGCAGTATTTT. Translated: CASSYNSPTDTQYF.

This clone occurred a few times. The V call is TRBV5-6, the J call TRBJ2-5; TRBD1 matches at 8 bases. CDR1 and CDR2 from the germline V gene are SGHDT and YYEEEE. The CDR3 runs to 15 residues. V lost 2 bases to trimming and J lost 2 bases; unmatched junction nucleotides: 5. The CDR3 reads CASSFAGGGQETQYF. For the CDR3, the DNA is TGTGCCAGCAGCTTTGCAGGGGGCGGACAAGAGACCCAGTACTTC.

This chain connects TRBV5-1 to TRBJ2-7; D is possibly TRBD2 (6 bases). V was clipped by 2 bases and J by 3 bases, with 9 bases between them. Germline V gene sequence: CDR1 SGHRS, CDR2 YFSETQ. The CDR3 runs to 13 residues. In nucleotides, the CDR3 is TGCGCCAGCAGCTTCACTAGCCACTACGAGCAGTACTTC. It is translated as CASSFTSHYEQYF.

As to this clone: Additional DNA sequences in this sample encode the identical CDR3. The chain couples TRBV5-1 to TRBJ2-7; TRBD2 might be the D (5 bases). The CDR3 spans 15 residues. Germline V lookup: CDR1 SGHRS, CDR2 YFSETQ. V shed 4 bases and J shed 7 bases, with 21 bases lying between them. The CDR3 DNA reads TGCGCCAGCAGCAGGACTGGCCGACTCTCTGATGAGCAGTACTTC. It encodes CASSRTGRLSDEQYF.

This clone has only one observation. This sequence joins TRBV7-7 and TRBJ2-1; D uncertain. Per germline, CDR1 SSHAT and CDR2 FNYEAQ (reference sequence). With 4 bases removed from V and 12 bases from J, the gap between germline ends came to 16 bases. This CDR3 has 13 amino acids. The CDR3 is CASSSNPMGGQFF. The CDR3 DNA is TGTGCCAGCAGCTCCAACCCAATGGGCGGGCAGTTCTTC.